Shown below are 6 T cell receptor beta chains from a single sample sequenced in a study of blood T cell repertoires in COVID-19. Assay: immunoSEQ multiplex PCR; the TCRdb copy retains only in-frame clones and omits some. The sample consists of 150,000 to 200,000 clones, 80% to 90% of them appearing once. Sequencing was carried out using peripheral blood. These receptors came from a human donor in a cohort sampled during active COVID-19.

The chain uses TRBV9 and TRBJ2-7; tentative D call: TRBD2 (6 bases). The V and J ends lost 0 bases and 3 bases respectively, with 7 bases between them. The CDR3 consists of 13 residues. Germline CDR1 reads SGDLS; CDR2 reads YYNGEE. CDR3: CASSVGTNYEQYF. CDR3 sequence (DNA): TGTGCCAGCAGCGTAGGGACTAACTACGAGCAGTACTTC. Using reference TRBV9 and TRBJ2-7 for the parts outside the CDR3, the full variable domain is DSGVTQTPKHLITATGQRVTLRCSPRSGDLSVYWYQQSLDQGLQFLIQYYNGEERAKGNILERFSAQQFPDLHSELNLSSLELGDSALYFCASSVGTNYEQYFGPGTRLTVT.

This clone appeared once. The chain is built from TRBV13 and TRBJ2-2; D is possibly TRBD1 (6 bases). V was cut by 1 base and J by 6 bases, with 15 bases left in between. CDR3 length: 16 amino acids. Germline V gene lookup returns CDR1 PRHDT and CDR2 FYEKMQ (reference sequence). Here the CDR3 reads CASSLEYREISGELFF. For the CDR3, the DNA is TGTGCCAGCAGCTTAGAGTACAGGGAGATCTCCGGGGAGCTGTTTTTT.

The chain recombines TRBV15 with TRBJ1-4, with 9 positions matching TRBD1. The CDR3 runs 16 residues. CDR1 is LNHNV, CDR2 YYDKDF, per germline (reference sequence). Trimming took 2 bases from V and 7 from J; bases not matched to a gene: 8. This CDR3 reads CATSRTPGQGGEKLFF. The CDR3 DNA reads TGTGCCACCAGCAGAACGCCGGGACAGGGTGGTGAAAAACTGTTTTTT.

The chain employs TRBV18 and TRBJ1-2, with 8 bases lining up with TRBD1. After removal of 3 bases from V and 2 bases from J, the junction contained 8 bases not matched to a gene. Germline CDR1 and CDR2: KGHSH and LQKENI. This CDR3 contains 16 residues. The CDR3 coding sequence is TGTGCCAGCTCACCCCTGGACAGGGCCGTCAACTATGGCTACACCTTC. This gives the protein CASSPLDRAVNYGYTF.

The chain is built from TRBV30 and TRBJ2-1, with a weak D call TRBD1 (5 bases). V dropped 0 bases and J dropped 6 bases, with 18 bases sitting between them. Germline CDR1 is GTSNPN and CDR2 is SVGIG (reference sequence). This CDR3 is built from 16 residues. The CDR3 reads CAWSVPRVSLGNEQFF. The CDR3 region has the DNA TGTGCCTGGAGTGTACCCAGGGTGTCTCTGGGCAATGAGCAGTTCTTC.

The chain links TRBV14 to TRBJ1-1; 10 bases agree with TRBD1. The CDR3 is made up of 15 amino acids. Germline V gene sequence: CDR1 SGHDN, CDR2 FVKESK. J was trimmed by 5 bases and V by 1 base; bases with no gene match: 4. The CDR3 DNA reads as TGTGCCAGCAGCCAAGGACAGGGGGCGCGGACTGAAGCTTTCTTT. Amino acids: CASSQGQGARTEAFF. Looking up the rest from reference TRBV14 and TRBJ1-1 gives the full variable domain: EAGVTQFPSHSVIEKGQTVTLRCDPISGHDNLYWYRRVMGKEIKFLLHFVKESKQDESGMPNNRFLAERTGGTYSTLKVQPAELEDSGVYFCASSQGQGARTEAFFGQGTRLTVV.